This T cell receptor (beta chain) stems from a study of T cells in Graves' hyperthyroidism and ophthalmopathy. Study as a whole: Once the initial diagnosis was made, peripheral blood was obtained before any treatment.

This clonotype was seen ten or more times. Its antigen is as yet unknown. The CDR3 runs to 19 residues. The V and J ends lost 4 bases and 1 base, in that order; junction bases with no gene match: 12. From germline, CDR1 is MDHEN and CDR2 SYDVKM. Study observations and caveats: The model predicted ophthalmopathy a median 6.5 months before onset. Ophthalmopathy was told apart from stable hyperthyroidism by a 13 V-J model.

Authors of the study amplified TCR beta CDR3 regions from RNA transcripts. Primed by the HTBI set, a first-round RT-PCR was run on the TCR CDR3. Using its own MiXCR run on the multiplex PCR reads, TCRdb lists one record per CDR3 protein. Of 500,000 to 650,000 distinct CDR3 sequences in the sample, 17% were seen once. Exclusion criteria comprised uncontrolled infection, other autoimmune disease, pregnancy or lactation. The TCR was taken from a woman in her late teens or twenties with Graves' ophthalmopathy. Material: blood. The V gene is TRBV28, the J gene TRBJ2-3; TRBD2 matches 12 bases. The CDR3 DNA reads as TGTGCCAGCAGTTACCCTATCCTACTAGCGGGAGGTGGCACAGATACGCAGTATTTT. The encoded protein is CASSYPILLAGGGTDTQYF.